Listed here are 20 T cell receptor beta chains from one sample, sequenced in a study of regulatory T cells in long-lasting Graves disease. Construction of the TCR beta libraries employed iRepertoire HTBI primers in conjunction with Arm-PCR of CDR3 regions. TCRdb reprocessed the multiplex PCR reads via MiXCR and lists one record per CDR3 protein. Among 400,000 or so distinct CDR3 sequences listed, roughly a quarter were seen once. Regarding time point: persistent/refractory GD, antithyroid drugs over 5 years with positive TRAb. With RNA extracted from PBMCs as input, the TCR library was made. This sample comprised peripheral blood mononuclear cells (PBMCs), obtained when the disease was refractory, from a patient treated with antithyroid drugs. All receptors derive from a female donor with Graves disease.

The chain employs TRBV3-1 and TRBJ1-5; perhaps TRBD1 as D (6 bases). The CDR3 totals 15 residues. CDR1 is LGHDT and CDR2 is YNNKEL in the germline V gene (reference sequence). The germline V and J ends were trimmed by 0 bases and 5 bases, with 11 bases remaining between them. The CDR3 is CASSQDGGAYQPQHF. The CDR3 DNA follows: TGTGCCAGCAGCCAAGACGGGGGCGCGTATCAGCCCCAGCATTTT. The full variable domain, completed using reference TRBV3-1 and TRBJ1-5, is DTAVSQTPKYLVTQMGNDKSIKCEQNLGHDTMYWYKQDSKKFLKIMFSYNNKELIINETVPNRFSPKSPDKAHLNLHINSLELGDSAVYFCASSQDGGAYQPQHFGDGTRLSIL.

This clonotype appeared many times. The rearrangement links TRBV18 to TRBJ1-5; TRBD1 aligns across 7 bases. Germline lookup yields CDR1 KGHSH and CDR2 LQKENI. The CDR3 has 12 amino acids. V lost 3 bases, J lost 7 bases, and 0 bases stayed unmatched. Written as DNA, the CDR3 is TGTGCCAGCTCACCGGACAGGCAGCCCCAGCATTTT. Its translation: CASSPDRQPQHF.

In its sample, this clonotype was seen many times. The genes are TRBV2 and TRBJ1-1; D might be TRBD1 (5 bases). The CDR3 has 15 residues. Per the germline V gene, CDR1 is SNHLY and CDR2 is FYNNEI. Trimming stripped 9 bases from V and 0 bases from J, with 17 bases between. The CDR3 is CASILRGGMNTEAFF. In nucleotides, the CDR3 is TGTGCCAGTATTCTCCGGGGGGGAATGAACACTGAAGCTTTCTTT.

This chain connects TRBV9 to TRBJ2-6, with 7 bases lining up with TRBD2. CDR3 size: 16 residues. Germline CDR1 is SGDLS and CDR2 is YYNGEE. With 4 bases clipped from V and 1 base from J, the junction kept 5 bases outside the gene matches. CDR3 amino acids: CASSPMGGSGANVLTF. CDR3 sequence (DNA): TGTGCCAGCAGCCCAATGGGGGGGTCTGGGGCCAACGTCCTGACTTTC.

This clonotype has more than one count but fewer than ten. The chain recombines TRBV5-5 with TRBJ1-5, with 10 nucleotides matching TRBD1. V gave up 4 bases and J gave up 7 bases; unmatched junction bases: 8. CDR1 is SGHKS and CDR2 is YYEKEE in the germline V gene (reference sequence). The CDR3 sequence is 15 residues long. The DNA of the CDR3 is TGTGCCAGCAGCCTAGGGACAGGGGATTTCCAGCCCCAGCATTTT. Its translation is CASSLGTGDFQPQHF.

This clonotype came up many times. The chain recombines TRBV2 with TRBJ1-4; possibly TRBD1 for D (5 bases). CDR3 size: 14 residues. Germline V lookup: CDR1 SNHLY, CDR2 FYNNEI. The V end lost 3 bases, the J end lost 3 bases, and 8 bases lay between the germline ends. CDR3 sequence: CASSDRGANEKLFF. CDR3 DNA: TGTGCCAGCAGTGATAGAGGGGCTAATGAAAAACTGTTTTTT.

Here the CDR3 DNA reads TGTGCCAGTAGTGTCCGGGGGATAAATCAGCCCCAGCATTTT. It yields the protein CASSVRGINQPQHF. This sequence joins TRBV19 and TRBJ1-5, with D maybe TRBD1 (5 bases). Germline V gene sequence: CDR1 LNHDA, CDR2 SQIVND (reference sequence). The CDR3 spans 14 residues. V lost 5 bases and J 4 bases, leaving 12 bases between the germline ends.

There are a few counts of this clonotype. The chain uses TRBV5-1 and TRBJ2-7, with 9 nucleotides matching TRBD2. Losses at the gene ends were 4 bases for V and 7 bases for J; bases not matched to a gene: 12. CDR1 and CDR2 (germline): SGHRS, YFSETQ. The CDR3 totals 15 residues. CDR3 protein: CASSPESGRSGEQYF. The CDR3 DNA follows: TGCGCCAGCAGCCCAGAAAGCGGGAGGTCTGGAGAGCAGTACTTC.

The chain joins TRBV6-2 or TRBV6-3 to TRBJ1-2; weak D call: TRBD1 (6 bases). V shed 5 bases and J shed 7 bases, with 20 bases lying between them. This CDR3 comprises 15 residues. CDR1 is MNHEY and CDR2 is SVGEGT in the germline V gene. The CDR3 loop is CASSRQVTASCGYTF. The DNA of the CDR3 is TGTGCCAGCAGTAGACAGGTGACCGCCTCCTGTGGCTACACCTTC.

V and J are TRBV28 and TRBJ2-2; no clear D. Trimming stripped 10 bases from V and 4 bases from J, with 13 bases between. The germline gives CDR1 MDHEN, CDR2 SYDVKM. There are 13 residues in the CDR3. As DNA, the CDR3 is TGTGCCACCATGTATGGTGGCACCGGGGAGCTGTTTTTT. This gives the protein CATMYGGTGELFF.

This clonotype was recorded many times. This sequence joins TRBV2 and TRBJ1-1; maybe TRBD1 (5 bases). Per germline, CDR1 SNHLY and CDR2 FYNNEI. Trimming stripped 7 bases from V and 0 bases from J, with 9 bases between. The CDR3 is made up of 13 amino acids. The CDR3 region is CASMGTMNTEAFF. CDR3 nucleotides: TGTGCCAGCATGGGGACCATGAACACTGAAGCTTTCTTT.

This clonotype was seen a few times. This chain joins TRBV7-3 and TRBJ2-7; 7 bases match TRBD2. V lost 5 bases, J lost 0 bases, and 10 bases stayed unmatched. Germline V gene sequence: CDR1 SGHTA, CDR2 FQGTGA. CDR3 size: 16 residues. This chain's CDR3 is CASSQTLAESSYEQYF. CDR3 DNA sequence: TGTGCCAGCAGCCAAACTCTAGCGGAGAGCTCCTACGAGCAGTACTTC.

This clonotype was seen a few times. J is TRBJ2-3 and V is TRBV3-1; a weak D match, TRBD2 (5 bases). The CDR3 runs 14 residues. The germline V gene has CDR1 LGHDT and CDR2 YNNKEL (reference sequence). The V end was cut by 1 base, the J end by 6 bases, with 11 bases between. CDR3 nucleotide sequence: TGTGCCAGCAGCCAAGGTGGGAGAAGCGATACGCAGTATTTT. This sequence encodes CASSQGGRSDTQYF.

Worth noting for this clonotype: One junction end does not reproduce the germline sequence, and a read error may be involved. CDR3 loop: CASGMIRTGGEQPQHF. CDR3 DNA sequence: TGTGCCAGTGGTATGATCCGGACAGGGGGGGAGCAGCCCCAGCATTTT. The chain carries TRBV19 and TRBJ1-5, with TRBD1 matching over 10 bases. The germline CDR1 and CDR2 sequences are LNHDA and SQIVND (reference sequence). The CDR3 has 16 amino acids.

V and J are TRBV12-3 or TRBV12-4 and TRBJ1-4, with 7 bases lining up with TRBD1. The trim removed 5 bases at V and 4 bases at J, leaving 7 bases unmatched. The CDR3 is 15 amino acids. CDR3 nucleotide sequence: TGTGCCAGCAGTCCGAGGACAGGATTTAATGAAAAACTGTTTTTT. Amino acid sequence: CASSPRTGFNEKLFF.

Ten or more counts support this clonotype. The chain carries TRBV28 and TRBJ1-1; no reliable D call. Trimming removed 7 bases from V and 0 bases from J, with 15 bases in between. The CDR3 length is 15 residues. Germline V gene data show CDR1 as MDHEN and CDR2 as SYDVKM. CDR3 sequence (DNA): TGTGCCAGCATTCCCCATGGGATGCTGAACACTGAAGCTTTCTTT. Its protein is CASIPHGMLNTEAFF.

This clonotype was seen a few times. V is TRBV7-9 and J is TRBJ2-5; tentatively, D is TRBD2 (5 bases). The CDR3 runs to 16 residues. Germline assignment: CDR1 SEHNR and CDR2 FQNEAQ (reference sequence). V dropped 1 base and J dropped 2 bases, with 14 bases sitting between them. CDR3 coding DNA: TGTGCCAGCAGCTTAGATCGGGCTGAGCGGCAAGAGACCCAGTACTTC. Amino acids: CASSLDRAERQETQYF.

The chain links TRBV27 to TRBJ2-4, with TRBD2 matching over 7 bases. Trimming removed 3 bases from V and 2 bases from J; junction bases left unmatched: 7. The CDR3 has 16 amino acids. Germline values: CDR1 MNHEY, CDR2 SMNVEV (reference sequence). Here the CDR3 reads CASSFRREATKNIQYF. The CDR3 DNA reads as TGTGCCAGCAGTTTTCGACGGGAGGCCACCAAAAACATTCAGTACTTC.

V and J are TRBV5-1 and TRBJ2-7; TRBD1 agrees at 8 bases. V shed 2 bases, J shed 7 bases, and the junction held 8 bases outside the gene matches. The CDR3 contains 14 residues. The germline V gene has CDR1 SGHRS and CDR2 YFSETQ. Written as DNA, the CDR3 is TGCGCCAGCAGCTTCCGACAGGGGACGGGGGAGCAGTACTTC. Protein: CASSFRQGTGEQYF.

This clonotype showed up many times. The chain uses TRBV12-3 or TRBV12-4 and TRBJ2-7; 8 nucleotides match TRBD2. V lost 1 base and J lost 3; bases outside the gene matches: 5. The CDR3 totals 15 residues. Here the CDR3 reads CASSLGTSKYYEQYF. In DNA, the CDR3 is TGTGCCAGCAGTTTAGGGACTAGCAAGTACTACGAGCAGTACTTC.